The source of this T cell receptor (beta chain) is a study of shared clonotypes between healthy human individuals (TCRdb year 2020). Describing the broader study: Three men and a couple of women, aged 18 to 49 years, made up the cohort. For each donor, CD4 naive and CD4 memory were each run on three plates, CD8 naive on two plates, and CD8 memory on one plate. To estimate repertoire size and how much clonotype sharing occurs between individuals, the study deeply sequenced the blood TCR repertoires of five healthy adults. Libraries were prepared and TCR repertoires were sequenced by different laboratories using diverse techniques, in order to increase sequencing depth and limit assay-specific biases. Per donor, leukapheresis produced somewhere between about 0.8 and 9 billion PBMCs.

Using the deep immunoSEQ assay, multiplex PCR amplified TCR CDR3 regions from genomic DNA. Extracted genomic DNA from each cell subset was distributed evenly across all wells of several immunoSEQ 96-well plates, and each plate was treated as a replicate. For sorted subsets, each replicate PCR was loaded with 200 ng genomic DNA, equivalent to about 30,000 T cell genomes. The purified libraries were quantified using a Qubit 3.0 fluorometer, sized with a Bioanalyzer 2100, and then quantified again using the KAPA Library Quantification kit. Every immunoSEQ 96-well plate was sequenced on a separate single-read 150-cycle Illumina NextSeq 550 flow cell. For the original study's pipeline: Because only junctional sequences without quality scores were contained in the immunoSEQ output, filtering matching that applied to full-length reads could not be performed. To assign V/J genes and CDR3, sequences were annotated using PyIR, a Python wrapper for IgBLAST v1.9, with IMGT germline references. Reads were removed for weak V/J assignments (E-value above 1e-6), missing CDR3, stop codons, out-of-frame junctions, or ambiguous translated residues. V3J clonotypes were defined by identical inferred V gene, J gene, and CDR3 amino acid sequence. To compute the percentage overlap between repertoires, the number of shared unique clonotypes was divided by the size of the smaller repertoire. Three approaches were used to assess repertoire richness: RTK rarefaction, the Chao1 estimator, and Recon v2.1 estimates of unobserved clonotypes. Generation probabilities were computed with OLGA for all TCRbeta clonotypes obtained by the gDNA method from several donors. TCRdb took this table from immuneACCESS and kept in-frame rearrangements with V and J called. Such tables lack part of the clones; where checked against another copy, unresolved V genes explain under half of the gap, and the rest is unexplained. V and J calls and clone size are as listed in that table; D and trimming were resolved from the DNA. For this sample the table gives some 740,000 clones, of which nearly 95% were detected only once. The top ten clones comprise 24% of the sample.

CD8 naive samples were obtained by positive selection for CCR7 among CD45RO-negative cells, yielding a CD45RA+CCR7+ population from which TemRA cells were excluded. Donors were healthy HIV-negative adults with no recently reported acute infections or vaccinations. All donors were Caucasian adults living in Nashville, Tennessee, USA. Blood was collected by leukapheresis, and PBMCs were isolated by Ficoll-Histopaque density gradient centrifugation and then cryopreserved in liquid nitrogen vapor phase. Analytical flow cytometry was used to check the purity and quantity of each magnetically sorted T cell population. Genomic DNA was isolated from each sorted fraction and quantified by UV absorbance on a Nanodrop 2000c. The CDR3 starts with the cysteine, ends with the phenylalanine, and has 13 residues. Only the CDR3 region is kept as DNA, spanning 39 bases read in frame from base 1. Cut back by 5 bases and 5 bases, the V and J ends lie 13 bases apart. The germline V gene encodes CDR1 LNHDA and CDR2 SQIVND (reference sequence).

A word on this clone: Its target antigen remains unknown. No qualities accompany the bases; no much larger clone lies one base away.

Results and caveats for the whole study, not just this receptor: Around 5% of naive CD4, more than 3% of naive CD8, roughly 2.4% of memory CD4, and less than 0.45% of memory CD8 clonotypes were shared across four donors. Pairwise subsampling indicated that sequencing depth was expected to affect the degree of clonotype sharing among donors. Sampling was restricted to blood, and TCR repertoires in tissues likely differ from the TCR repertoires found in blood. The small number of donors limited the genetic and exposure-history diversity represented. Rarefaction of sorted-subset datasets indicated incomplete sequencing despite the large sequencing depth. Naive subsets generally had larger estimated clonotype richness than memory subsets. Higher generation probabilities were observed for clonotypes shared by all four sorted-subset donors than for non-shared clonotypes.

The chain is assembled from TRBV19 and TRBJ2-7; the D segment cannot be called with confidence. The sequence was collected from a man aged 25-40 years in good health. Sample: naive CD8+ T cells sorted from blood. The sample's cell subset or site, from its label and the paper: CD45RA+CCR7+. Here is the DNA: TGTGCCAGTAGTCCTTCTTACGGCAACGAGCAGTACTTC. This yields the protein CASSPSYGNEQYF.